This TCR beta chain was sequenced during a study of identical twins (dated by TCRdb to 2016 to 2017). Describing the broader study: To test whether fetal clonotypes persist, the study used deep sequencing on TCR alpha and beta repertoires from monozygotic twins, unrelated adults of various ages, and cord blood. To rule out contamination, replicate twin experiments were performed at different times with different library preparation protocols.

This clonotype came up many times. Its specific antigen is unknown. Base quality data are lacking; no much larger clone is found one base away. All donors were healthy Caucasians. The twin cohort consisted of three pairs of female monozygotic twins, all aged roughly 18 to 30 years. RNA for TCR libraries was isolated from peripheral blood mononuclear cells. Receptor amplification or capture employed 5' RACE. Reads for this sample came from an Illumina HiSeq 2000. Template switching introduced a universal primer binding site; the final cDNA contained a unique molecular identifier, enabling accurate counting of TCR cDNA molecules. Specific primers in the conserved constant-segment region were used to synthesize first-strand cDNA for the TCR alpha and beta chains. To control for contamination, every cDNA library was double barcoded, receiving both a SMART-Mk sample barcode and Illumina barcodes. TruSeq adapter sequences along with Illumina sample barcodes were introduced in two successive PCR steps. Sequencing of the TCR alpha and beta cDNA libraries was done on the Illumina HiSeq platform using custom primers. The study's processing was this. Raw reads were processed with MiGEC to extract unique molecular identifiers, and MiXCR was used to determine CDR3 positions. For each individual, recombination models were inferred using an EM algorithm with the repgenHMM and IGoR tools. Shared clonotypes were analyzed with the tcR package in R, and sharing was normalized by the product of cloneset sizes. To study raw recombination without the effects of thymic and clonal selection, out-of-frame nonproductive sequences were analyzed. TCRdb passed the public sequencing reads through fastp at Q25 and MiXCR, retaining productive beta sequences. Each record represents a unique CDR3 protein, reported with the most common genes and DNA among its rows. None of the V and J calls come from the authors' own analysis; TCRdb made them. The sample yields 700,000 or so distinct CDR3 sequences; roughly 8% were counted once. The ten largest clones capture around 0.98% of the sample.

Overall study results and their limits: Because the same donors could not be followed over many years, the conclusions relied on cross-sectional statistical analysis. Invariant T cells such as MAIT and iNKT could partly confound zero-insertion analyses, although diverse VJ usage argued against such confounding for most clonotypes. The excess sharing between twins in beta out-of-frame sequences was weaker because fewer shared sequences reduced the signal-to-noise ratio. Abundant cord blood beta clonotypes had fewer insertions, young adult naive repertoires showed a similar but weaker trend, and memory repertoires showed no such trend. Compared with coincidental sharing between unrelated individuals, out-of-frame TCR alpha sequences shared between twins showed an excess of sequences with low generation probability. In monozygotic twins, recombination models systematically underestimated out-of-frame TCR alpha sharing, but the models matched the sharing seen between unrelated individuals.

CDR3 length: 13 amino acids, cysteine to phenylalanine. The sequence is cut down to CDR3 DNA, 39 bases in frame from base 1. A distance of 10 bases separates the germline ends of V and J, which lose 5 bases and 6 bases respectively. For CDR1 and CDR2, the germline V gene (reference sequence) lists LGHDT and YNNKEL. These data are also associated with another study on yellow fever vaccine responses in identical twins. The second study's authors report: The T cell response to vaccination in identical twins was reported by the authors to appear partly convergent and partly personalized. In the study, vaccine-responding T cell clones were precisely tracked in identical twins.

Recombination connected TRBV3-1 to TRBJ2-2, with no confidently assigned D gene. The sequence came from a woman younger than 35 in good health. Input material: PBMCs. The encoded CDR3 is CASSLPQPGELFF. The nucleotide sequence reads TGTGCCAGCAGCTTACCCCAGCCCGGGGAGCTGTTTTTT.